These 13 T cell receptor beta chains share one sample of origin, sequenced in a study of blood T cell repertoires in COVID-19. Libraries were prepared by immunoSEQ multiplex PCR; TCRdb keeps only in-frame clonotypes and omits some of them. The table lists around 300,000 clones, around 87% of them singletons. Sequenced: PBMCs or T cells enriched from blood (not recorded which). These receptor sequences come from a woman aged 25 to 39 who had recovered from COVID-19.

The V gene is TRBV10-1, the J gene TRBJ2-1, with 7 bases fitting TRBD1. Germline assignment: CDR1 WNHNN and CDR2 SYGVQD (reference sequence). The CDR3 is made up of 10 amino acids. Unmatched junction bases numbered 1, after V lost 7 bases and J lost 10 bases. CDR3 DNA: TGCGCCAGCAAAGGGGGCGAGCAGTTCTTC. Translated, it gives CASKGGEQFF.

About this clone: The sample carries other DNA sequences with the same CDR3. The genes are TRBV27 and TRBJ2-7; D might be TRBD2 (6 bases). The V gene lost 6 bases and the J gene lost 4 bases, with 10 bases spanning the gap. The germline CDR1 and CDR2 sequences are MNHEY and SMNVEV (reference sequence). The CDR3 has 12 amino acids. The CDR3 region is CASSSTSYEQYF. The DNA for the CDR3 is TGTGCCAGCAGCTCGACTAGTTACGAGCAGTACTTC.

The chain recombines TRBV27 with TRBJ2-3, with 7 bases matching TRBD2. The CDR3 sequence is 17 residues long. Germline values: CDR1 MNHEY, CDR2 SMNVEV (reference sequence). V dropped 3 bases and J dropped 6; count of bases not matched to a gene: 15. CDR3: CASSFPSSGVLRDTQYF. In DNA, the CDR3 is TGTGCCAGCAGTTTTCCCTCGAGCGGGGTGCTTAGGGATACGCAGTATTTT.

This rearrangement joins TRBV7-7 to TRBJ2-3, with TRBD2 matching 7 bases. Trimming at V came to 5 bases and at J to 0 bases, leaving 14 bases not matched to a gene. The germline gives CDR1 SSHAT, CDR2 FNYEAQ (reference sequence). The CDR3 sequence is 18 residues long. CDR3 protein: CASSLWPGGMMSTDTQYF. CDR3 in DNA: TGTGCCAGCAGCCTATGGCCCGGGGGGATGATGAGCACAGATACGCAGTATTTT.

V is TRBV6-1 and J is TRBJ1-2; D is ambiguous. V shed 0 bases and J shed 4 bases, with 15 bases lying between them. CDR1 is MNHNS, CDR2 SASEGT, per germline. There are 16 residues in the CDR3. This chain's CDR3 is CASSEAAGLVSYGYTF. CDR3 nucleotide sequence: TGTGCCAGCAGTGAAGCTGCGGGGTTGGTGTCCTATGGCTACACCTTC.

The J gene is TRBJ1-2, the V gene TRBV5-4; D is unresolved. This CDR3 region has 13 residues. Trimming shortened V by 0 bases and J by 10 bases, and 13 bases separated the two germline ends. Germline V gene lookup returns CDR1 SGHNT and CDR2 YYREEE (reference sequence). In DNA, the CDR3 is TGTGCCAGCAGCTTGGACTCTGCCCTCAACTACACCTTC. Encoded protein: CASSLDSALNYTF.

V usage is TRBV30 and J usage is TRBJ1-5; no clear D. V was shortened by 5 bases and J by 3 bases, with 8 bases between the two germline ends. This CDR3 has 12 residues. Germline V lookup: CDR1 GTSNPN, CDR2 SVGIG (reference sequence). CDR3 loop: CAWDNANQPQHF. For the CDR3, the DNA is TGTGCCTGGGACAACGCCAATCAGCCCCAGCATTTT.

This sequence joins TRBV5-8 and TRBJ1-6; 8 bases align to TRBD1. The V segment lost 2 bases and the J segment 0 bases; nucleotides outside the gene matches: 1. CDR3 length equals 16 residues. The germline V gene has CDR1 SGHTS and CDR2 YDEGEE. The CDR3 nucleotides read TGTGCCAGCAGCTTCGACAGGGGCTCCTATAATTCACCCCTCCACTTT. Encoded protein: CASSFDRGSYNSPLHF.

The gene calls are TRBV11-2 and TRBJ1-2; 12 bases are a match to TRBD1. Germline CDR1 and CDR2: SGHAT and FQNNGV. Germline trimming cut 6 bases from V and 4 bases from J; bases unmatched to any gene: 6. The CDR3 is made up of 15 amino acids. Here the CDR3 DNA reads TGTGCCAGCAGACGGGGACAGGGGGCCGGCTATGGCTACACCTTC. This translates into CASRRGQGAGYGYTF.

The chain couples TRBV6-5 to TRBJ1-2; no clear D. Trimming removed 2 bases at V and 8 bases at J, with 9 bases between. The CDR3 is 12 residues long. Germline CDR1 and CDR2: MNHEY and SVGAGI. The CDR3 here is CASSYEGGGYTF. Written as DNA, the CDR3 is TGTGCCAGCAGTTACGAAGGAGGCGGCTACACCTTC.

J is TRBJ1-5 and V is TRBV12-3 or TRBV12-4; D is perhaps TRBD1 (5 bases). The CDR3 loop spans 12 amino acids. Trimming left V 7 bases short and J 7 bases short, with 11 bases between. The CDR3 bases are TGTGCCAGCACCCTGGGGCCGCAGCCCCAGCATTTT. It yields the protein CASTLGPQPQHF.

V and J are TRBV19 and TRBJ1-1; D perhaps matches TRBD1 (5 bases). V lost 5 bases and J lost 5, with 6 bases in between. CDR3 length: 11 amino acids. Germline CDR1 and CDR2: LNHDA and SQIVND (reference sequence). CDR3 DNA sequence: TGTGCCAGTAGTCGGACAACTGAAGCTTTCTTT. It specifies CASSRTTEAFF.

The chain joins TRBV4-1 to TRBJ1-5, with 8 bases aligning to TRBD1. The J segment lost 2 bases and the V segment lost 3 bases, leaving 3 bases of the junction unmatched. Germline CDR1 reads MGHRA; CDR2 reads YSYEKL. The CDR3 totals 15 residues. The CDR3 spells CASSHADRGNQPQHF. DNA of the CDR3: TGCGCCAGCAGCCATGCGGACAGGGGCAATCAGCCCCAGCATTTT.